Below, 11 T cell receptor beta chains from the same sample are listed, as sequenced in a study of blood T cells in healthy people across ages. The authors ran a second PCR of 7 to 11 cycles using a sample-barcoded 5' primer and a J-beta primer mix. Using its own MiXCR run on the 5' RACE reads, TCRdb lists one record per CDR3 protein. The top ten hold around 13% of the sample, which has about 1.1 million distinct CDR3 sequences, more than 30% seen once. Specimen: blood. These receptors were taken from a man aged 18 to 29 in good health.

This clonotype has only a few counts. V gene TRBV7-2 combines with J gene TRBJ1-2, with D perhaps TRBD1 (5 bases). V lost 3 bases to trimming and J lost 8 bases, with 16 bases between them. CDR1 is SGHTA, CDR2 FQGNSA, per germline. This CDR3 is 14 amino acids long. The CDR3 sequence is CASSLFSRVSGYTF. CDR3 DNA sequence: TGTGCCAGCAGCTTGTTTTCCAGGGTCAGCGGCTACACCTTC. Variable domain in full (rest from reference TRBV7-2 and TRBJ1-2): GAGVSQSPSNKVTEKGKDVELRCDPISGHTALYWYRQSLGQGLEFLIYFQGNSAPDKSGLPSDRFSAERTGGSVSTLTIQRTQQEDSAVYLCASSLFSRVSGYTFGSGTRLTVV.

The chain is built from TRBV20-1 and TRBJ2-5; D is perhaps TRBD2 (6 bases). The germline V gene encodes CDR1 DFQATT and CDR2 SNEGSKA (reference sequence). CDR3 length: 12 amino acids. With 6 bases removed from V and 4 bases from J, the gap between germline ends came to 12 bases. The CDR3: CSAPGTPETQYF. The CDR3 DNA is TGCAGTGCCCCCGGGACTCCAGAGACCCAGTACTTC.

A few counts support this clonotype. The chain combines TRBV10-3 with TRBJ1-4; possible D gene TRBD1, 5 bases. CDR1 ENHRY and CDR2 SYGVKD come from the germline V gene. V dropped 3 bases and J dropped 7 bases, with 9 bases sitting between them. This CDR3 is 13 amino acids long. The CDR3 loop reads CAISDSGTEKLFF. The CDR3 nucleotides are TGTGCCATCAGTGACTCCGGGACTGAAAAACTGTTTTTT.

The chain has TRBV25-1 and TRBJ2-2; D is possibly TRBD1 or TRBD2 (5 bases each). The V gene's germline CDR1 is MGHDK and CDR2 SYGVNS. The CDR3 has 16 residues. The ends were cut back, 0 bases at V and 1 base at J, with 9 bases in the middle. CDR3 amino acids: CASSEYGTGNTGELFF. DNA of the CDR3: TGTGCCAGCAGTGAATATGGGACGGGGAACACCGGGGAGCTGTTTTTT.

The sample holds many counts of this clonotype. This chain joins TRBV15 and TRBJ1-5, with D perhaps TRBD1 (6 bases). The CDR3 sequence is 15 residues long. Deletions cut 3 bases from V and 6 bases from J, with 15 bases between. Germline values: CDR1 LNHNV, CDR2 YYDKDF (reference sequence). This chain's CDR3 is CATSSSGAFSQPQHF. The DNA of the CDR3 is TGTGCCACCAGCAGCTCAGGGGCCTTCAGTCAGCCCCAGCATTTT.

This clonotype was seen only a few times. The rearrangement joins TRBV25-1 to TRBJ1-2; a weak D match, TRBD1 (6 bases). Germline values: CDR1 MGHDK, CDR2 SYGVNS. With 0 bases removed from V and 7 bases from J, the gap between germline ends came to 21 bases. The CDR3 is 17 residues long. The chain's CDR3 is CASSEYRTDLTKRGYTF. The CDR3 coding sequence is TGTGCCAGCAGTGAATATAGGACAGACCTTACTAAGCGTGGCTACACCTTC.

V is TRBV9 and J is TRBJ2-2, with 11 bases lining up with TRBD1. Germline loops: CDR1 SGDLS, CDR2 YYNGEE. Losses at the gene ends were 0 bases for V and 5 bases for J; bases not matched to a gene: 12. CDR3 length equals 19 residues. The CDR3 DNA follows: TGTGCCAGCAGCGTAGATTGGACAGGGGGCGGGGTAGTAACCGGGGAGCTGTTTTTT. It encodes CASSVDWTGGGVVTGELFF.

This chain uses TRBV7-8 with TRBJ2-3; 8 bases fit TRBD1. The CDR3 totals 15 residues. V dropped 1 base and J dropped 4; count of bases not matched to a gene: 4. Germline V gene data show CDR1 as SGHVS and CDR2 as FQNEAQ. The CDR3 here is CASSLGTGPADTQYF. CDR3 coding DNA: TGTGCCAGCAGCTTAGGGACAGGGCCCGCAGATACGCAGTATTTT.

This clonotype was seen more than once but under ten times. The J gene is TRBJ2-5, the V gene TRBV7-9; D uncertain. CDR3 length: 15 residues. The V end was cut by 4 bases, the J end by 2 bases, with 14 bases between. Per the germline V gene, CDR1 is SEHNR and CDR2 is FQNEAQ (reference sequence). The chain's CDR3 is CASSSTRNLQETQYF. Here the CDR3 DNA reads TGTGCCAGCAGCTCCACCAGGAACCTACAAGAGACCCAGTACTTC.

This sequence joins TRBV4-3 and TRBJ2-3, with 7 bases matching TRBD2. J was trimmed by 2 bases and V by 0 bases; bases with no gene match: 8. CDR3 size: 17 residues. Looked up from germline, CDR1 is LGHNA and CDR2 is YSLEER. The CDR3 loop is CASSQDRGGGNTDTQYF. The CDR3 DNA is TGCGCCAGCAGCCAAGATCGGGGCGGGGGAAACACAGATACGCAGTATTTT.

V and J are TRBV6-5 and TRBJ1-6, with D unresolved. CDR1 is MNHEY, CDR2 SVGAGI, per germline. This CDR3 comprises 16 residues. Trimming took off 5 bases at V and 5 bases at J, with 16 bases between the two ends. CDR3 sequence reads: CASSRTVGIDNSPLHF. The CDR3 DNA is TGTGCCAGCAGTCGCACCGTGGGGATTGATAATTCACCCCTCCACTTT.